The present T cell receptor (beta chain) was sequenced within a study of blood T cell repertoires in COVID-19. Study context: The cDNA or gDNA used as material had been derived from T cells, B-cell-depleted T cells, or PBMCs.

Germline assignment: CDR1 SGHNT and CDR2 YENEEA. Deletions cut 5 bases from V and 0 bases from J, with 24 bases between. This CDR3 contains 19 residues. TCRdb keeps only in-frame clones here, not all; method: immunoSEQ multiplex PCR. The sample includes approximately 100,000 clones, 60% to 85% of them seen just once. Input material: peripheral blood. V and J are TRBV11-3 and TRBJ2-3, with D possibly matching TRBD2 (6 bases). This clonotype was obtained from a man of 80 years or more with COVID-19, enrolled during active disease. In DNA, the CDR3 is TGTGCCAGCAGCCCACGCCCTCCCGGGAGTGGTCTGAGCACAGATACGCAGTATTTT. It specifies CASSPRPPGSGLSTDTQYF. Combining the CDR3 with reference TRBV11-3 and TRBJ2-3 gives the whole variable domain EAGVVQSPRYKIIEKKQPVAFWCNPISGHNTLYWYLQNLGQGPELLIRYENEEAVDDSQLPKDRFSAERLKGVDSTLKIQPAELGDSAVYLCASSPRPPGSGLSTDTQYFGPGTRLTVL.